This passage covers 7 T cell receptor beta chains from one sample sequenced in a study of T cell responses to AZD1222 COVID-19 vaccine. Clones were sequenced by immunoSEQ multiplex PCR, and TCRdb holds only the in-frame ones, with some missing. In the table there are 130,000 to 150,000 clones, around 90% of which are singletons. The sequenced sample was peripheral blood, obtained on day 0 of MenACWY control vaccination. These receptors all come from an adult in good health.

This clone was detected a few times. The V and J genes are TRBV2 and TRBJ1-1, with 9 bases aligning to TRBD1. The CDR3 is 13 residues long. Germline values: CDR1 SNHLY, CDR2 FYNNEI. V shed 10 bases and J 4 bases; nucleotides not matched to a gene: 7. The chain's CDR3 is CATSGQGSTEAFF. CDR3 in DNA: TGTGCCACCTCAGGACAGGGGAGCACTGAAGCTTTCTTT.

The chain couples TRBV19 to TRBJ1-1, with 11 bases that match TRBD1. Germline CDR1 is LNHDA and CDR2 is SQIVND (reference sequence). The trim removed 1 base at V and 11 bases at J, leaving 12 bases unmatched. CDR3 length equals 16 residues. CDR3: CASSIGTGGAVLIAFF. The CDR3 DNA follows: TGTGCCAGTAGTATAGGGACAGGGGGCGCAGTCTTGATTGCTTTCTTT.

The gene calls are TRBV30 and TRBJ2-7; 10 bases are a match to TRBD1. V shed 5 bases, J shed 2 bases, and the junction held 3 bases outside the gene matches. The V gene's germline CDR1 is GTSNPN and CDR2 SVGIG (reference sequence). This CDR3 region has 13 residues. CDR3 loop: CAWDRGRPYEQYF. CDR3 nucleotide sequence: TGTGCCTGGGACAGGGGGCGGCCCTACGAGCAGTACTTC. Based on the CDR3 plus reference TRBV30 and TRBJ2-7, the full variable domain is SQTIHQWPATLVQPVGSPLSLECTVEGTSNPNLYWYRQAAGRGLQLLFYSVGIGQISSEVPQNLSASRPQDRQFILSSKKLLLSDSGFYLCAWDRGRPYEQYFGPGTRLTVT.

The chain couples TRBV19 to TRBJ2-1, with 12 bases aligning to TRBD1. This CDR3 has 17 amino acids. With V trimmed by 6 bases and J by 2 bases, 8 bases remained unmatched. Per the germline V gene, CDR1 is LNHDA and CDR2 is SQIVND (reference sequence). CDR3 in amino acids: CASSPTRDRGPYNEQFF. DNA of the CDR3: TGTGCCAGTAGCCCGACCAGGGACAGGGGGCCCTACAATGAGCAGTTCTTC.

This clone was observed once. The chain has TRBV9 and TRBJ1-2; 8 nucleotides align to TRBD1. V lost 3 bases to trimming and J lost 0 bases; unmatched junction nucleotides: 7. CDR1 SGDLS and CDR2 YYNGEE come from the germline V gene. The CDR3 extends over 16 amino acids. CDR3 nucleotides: TGTGCCAGCAGCGGCCGGGACAGGCGAGCTAACTATGGCTACACCTTC. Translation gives CASSGRDRRANYGYTF.

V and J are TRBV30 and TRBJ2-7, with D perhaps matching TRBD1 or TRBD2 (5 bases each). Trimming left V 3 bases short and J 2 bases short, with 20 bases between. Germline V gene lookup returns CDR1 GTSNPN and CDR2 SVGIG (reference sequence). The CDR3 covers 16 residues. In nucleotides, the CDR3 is TGTGCCTGGAGCCAAATCGGGACCCAAAGCCCCTACGAGCAGTACTTC. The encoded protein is CAWSQIGTQSPYEQYF.

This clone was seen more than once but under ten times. This chain's CDR3 is CASSYLSSGSYEQYF. For the CDR3, the DNA is TGTGCCAGCAGTTACCTGTCAAGCGGGAGCTACGAGCAGTACTTC. The rearrangement uses TRBV6-5 and TRBJ2-7, with TRBD2 matching over 8 bases. Germline V gene data show CDR1 as MNHEY and CDR2 as SVGAGI. There are 15 residues in the CDR3. J gave up 3 bases and V 2 bases, and 6 bases lay outside the gene matches.